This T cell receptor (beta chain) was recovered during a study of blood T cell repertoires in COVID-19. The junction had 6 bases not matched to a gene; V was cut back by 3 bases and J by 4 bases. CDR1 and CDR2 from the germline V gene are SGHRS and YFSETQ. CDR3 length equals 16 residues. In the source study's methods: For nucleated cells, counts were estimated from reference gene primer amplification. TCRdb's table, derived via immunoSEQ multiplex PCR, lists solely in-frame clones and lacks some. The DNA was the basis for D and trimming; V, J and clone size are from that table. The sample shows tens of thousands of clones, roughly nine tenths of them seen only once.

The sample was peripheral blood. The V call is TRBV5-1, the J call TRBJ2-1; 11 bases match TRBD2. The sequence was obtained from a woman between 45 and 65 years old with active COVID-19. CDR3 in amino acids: CASSSSGTSGYNEQFF. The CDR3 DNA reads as TGCGCCAGCAGCTCGTCCGGGACTAGCGGATACAATGAGCAGTTCTTC.